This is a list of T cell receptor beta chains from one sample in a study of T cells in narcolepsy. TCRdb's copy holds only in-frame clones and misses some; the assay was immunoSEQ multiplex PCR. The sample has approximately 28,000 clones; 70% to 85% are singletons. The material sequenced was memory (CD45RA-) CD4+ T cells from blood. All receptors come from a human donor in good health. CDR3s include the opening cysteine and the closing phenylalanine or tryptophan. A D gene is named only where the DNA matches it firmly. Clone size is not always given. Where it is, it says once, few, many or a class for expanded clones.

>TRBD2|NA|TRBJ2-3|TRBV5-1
CASSYSGGPADTQYF
TGCGCCAGCAGCTATAGCGGGGGGCCCGCGGATACGCAGTATTTT
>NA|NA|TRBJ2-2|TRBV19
CASIGRSDTGELFF
TGTGCCAGTATTGGCAGGTCGGACACCGGGGAGCTGTTTTTT
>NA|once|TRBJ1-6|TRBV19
CASSIGSSPLHF
TGTGCCAGTAGTATTGGGTCGTCACCCCTCCACTTT
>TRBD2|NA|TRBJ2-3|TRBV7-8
CASCREAGLVRDTQYF
TGTGCCAGCTGCCGGGAAGCGGGACTAGTCCGAGATACGCAGTATTTT
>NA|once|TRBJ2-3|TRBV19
CASSPGPYHTDTQYF
TGTGCCAGTTCACCGGGACCCTATCACACAGATACGCAGTATTTT
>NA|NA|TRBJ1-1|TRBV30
CAWSVQAETEAFF
TGTGCCTGGAGTGTCCAGGCGGAGACTGAAGCTTTCTTT
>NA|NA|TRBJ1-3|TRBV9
CASSVGMSGASPGNTIYF
TGTGCCAGCAGCGTTGGAATGAGCGGGGCGTCCCCTGGAAACACCATATATTTT
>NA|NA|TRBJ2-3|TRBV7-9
CASSLRSDTQYF
TGTGCCAGCAGCTTAAGGTCAGATACGCAGTATTTT
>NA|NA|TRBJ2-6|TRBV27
CASSSPRDGGANVLTF
TGTGCCAGCAGTTCTCCCAGGGACGGTGGGGCCAACGTCCTGACTTTC
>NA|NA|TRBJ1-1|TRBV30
CAWSVREATFF
TGTGCCTGGAGTGTACGTGAAGCGACTTTCTTT
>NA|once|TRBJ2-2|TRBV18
CASSPRVGNTGELFF
TGTGCCAGCTCACCACGGGTTGGTAACACCGGGGAGCTGTTTTTT